This T cell receptor beta chain was sequenced for a study of cytomegalovirus exposure and HLA in healthy donors. The study's findings and limits: Later work found that TCR association rates differed between HLA loci; DRB1 had the most and HLA-C the fewest. Of the V segments, some could not be distinguished, including TRBV6-2 and TRBV6-3, and were excluded.

PCR amplification relied on 60 Vbeta primers (plus 13 Jbeta primers). As originally analysed: Tens of millions of unique TCR beta chains, roughly 11 million shared, were counted in a later analysis. Data came from immunoSEQ multiplex PCR; TCRdb stores just in-frame clones and leaves some out. V and J calls and clone size are given by that table; D and trimming were obtained from the DNA. Of more than 140,000 clones listed, 64% are singletons. The length of the CDR3 is 16 residues. The V and J ends lost 5 bases and 6 bases, in that order; junction bases with no gene match: 12. From germline, CDR1 is SGHTA and CDR2 FQGTGA. About this clone: No antigen is known for it.

Sequenced: PBMCs. The receptor was isolated from a young woman in good health and CMV-seropositive. The chain couples TRBV7-3 to TRBJ2-3; 9 nucleotides match TRBD2. The DNA of the CDR3 is TGTGCCAGCAGCCCGAATAGCGGGGGAGGGATCGATACGCAGTATTTT. Translated: CASSPNSGGGIDTQYF.